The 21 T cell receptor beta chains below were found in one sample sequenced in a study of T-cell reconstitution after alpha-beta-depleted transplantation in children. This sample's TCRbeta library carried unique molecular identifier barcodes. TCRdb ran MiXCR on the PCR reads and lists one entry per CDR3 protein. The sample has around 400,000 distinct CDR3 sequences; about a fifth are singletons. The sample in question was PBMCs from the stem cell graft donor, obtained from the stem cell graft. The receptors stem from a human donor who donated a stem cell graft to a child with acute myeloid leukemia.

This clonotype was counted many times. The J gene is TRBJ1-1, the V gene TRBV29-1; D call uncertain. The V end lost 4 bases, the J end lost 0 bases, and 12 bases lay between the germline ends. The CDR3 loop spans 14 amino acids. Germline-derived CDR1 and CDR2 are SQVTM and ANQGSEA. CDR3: CSVGGRQMNTEAFF. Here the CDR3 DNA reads TGCAGCGTTGGGGGTAGGCAGATGAACACTGAAGCTTTCTTT.

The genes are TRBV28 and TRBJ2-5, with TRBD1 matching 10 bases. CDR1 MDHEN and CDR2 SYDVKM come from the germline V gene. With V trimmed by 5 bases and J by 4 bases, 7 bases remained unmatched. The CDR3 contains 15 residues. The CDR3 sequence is CASSPLGQGRETQYF. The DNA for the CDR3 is TGTGCCAGCAGTCCTCTGGGACAGGGGAGAGAGACCCAGTACTTC.

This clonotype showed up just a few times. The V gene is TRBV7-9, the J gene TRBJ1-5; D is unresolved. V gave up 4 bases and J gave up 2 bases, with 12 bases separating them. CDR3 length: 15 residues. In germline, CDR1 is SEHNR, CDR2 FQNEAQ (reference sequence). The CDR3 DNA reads TGTGCCAGCAGCTCGCCCGGGGAAGGCAATCAGCCCCAGCATTTT. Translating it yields CASSSPGEGNQPQHF.

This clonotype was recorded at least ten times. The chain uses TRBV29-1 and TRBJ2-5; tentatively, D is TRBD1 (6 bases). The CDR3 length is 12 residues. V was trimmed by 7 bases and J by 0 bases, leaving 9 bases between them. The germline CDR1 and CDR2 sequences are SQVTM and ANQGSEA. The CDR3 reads CSAWTDQETQYF. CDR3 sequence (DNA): TGCAGCGCTTGGACAGACCAAGAGACCCAGTACTTC.

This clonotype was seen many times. In DNA, the CDR3 is TGCAGTGCCGTCGACGGGACTAGCATTTCCTACGAGCAGTACTTC. This encodes CSAVDGTSISYEQYF. The J gene is TRBJ2-7, the V gene TRBV20-1; 9 bases align to TRBD2. The CDR3 is made up of 15 amino acids. The germline gives CDR1 DFQATT, CDR2 SNEGSKA (reference sequence). V gave up 6 bases and J gave up 1 base; unmatched junction bases: 10.

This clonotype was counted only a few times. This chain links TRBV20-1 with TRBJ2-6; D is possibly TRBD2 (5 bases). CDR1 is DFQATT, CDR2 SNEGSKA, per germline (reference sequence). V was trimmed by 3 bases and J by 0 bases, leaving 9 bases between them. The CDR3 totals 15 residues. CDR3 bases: TGCAGTGCTAGGACGGGGAGCTCTGGGGCCAACGTCCTGACTTTC. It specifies CSARTGSSGANVLTF.

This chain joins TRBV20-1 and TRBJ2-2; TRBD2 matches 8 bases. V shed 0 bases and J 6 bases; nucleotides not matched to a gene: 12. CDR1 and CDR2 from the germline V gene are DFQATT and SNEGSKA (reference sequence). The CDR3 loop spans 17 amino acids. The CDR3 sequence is CSARDSAGGLAAGELFF. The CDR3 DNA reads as TGCAGTGCTAGAGATAGCGCGGGGGGCTTAGCTGCCGGGGAGCTGTTTTTT.

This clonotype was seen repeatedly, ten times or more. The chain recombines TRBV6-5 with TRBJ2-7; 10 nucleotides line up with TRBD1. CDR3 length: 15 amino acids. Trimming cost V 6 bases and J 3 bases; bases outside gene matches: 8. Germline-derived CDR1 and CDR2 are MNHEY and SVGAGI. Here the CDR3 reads CASSPGTGAYYEQYF. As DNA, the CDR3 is TGTGCCAGCAGCCCCGGGACAGGGGCCTACTACGAGCAGTACTTC.

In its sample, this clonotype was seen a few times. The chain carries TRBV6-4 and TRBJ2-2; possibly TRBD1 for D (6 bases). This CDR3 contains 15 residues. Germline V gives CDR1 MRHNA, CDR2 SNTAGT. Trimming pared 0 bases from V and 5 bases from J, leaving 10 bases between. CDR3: CASSDSPGQTGELFF. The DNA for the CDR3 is TGTGCCAGCAGTGACTCCCCAGGACAGACCGGGGAGCTGTTTTTT.

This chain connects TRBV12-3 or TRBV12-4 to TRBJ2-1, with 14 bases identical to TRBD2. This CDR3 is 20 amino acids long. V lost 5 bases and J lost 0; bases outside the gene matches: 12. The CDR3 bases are TGTGCCAGCAGTCCACCCGGGACTAGCGGGAGTGTACGCTCCTACAATGAGCAGTTCTTC. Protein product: CASSPPGTSGSVRSYNEQFF.

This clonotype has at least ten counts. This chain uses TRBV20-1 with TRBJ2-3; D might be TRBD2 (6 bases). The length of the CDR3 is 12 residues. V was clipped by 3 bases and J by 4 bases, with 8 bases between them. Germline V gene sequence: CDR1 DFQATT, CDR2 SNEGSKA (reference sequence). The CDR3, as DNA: TGCAGTGCTAGGGGCGGGGCAGATACGCAGTATTTT. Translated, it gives CSARGGADTQYF.

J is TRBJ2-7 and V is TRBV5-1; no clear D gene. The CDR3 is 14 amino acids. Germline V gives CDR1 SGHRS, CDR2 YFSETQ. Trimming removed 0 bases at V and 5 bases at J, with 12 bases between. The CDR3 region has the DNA TGCGCCAGCAGCTTGGGAGAGTCGGAAGACGAGCAGTACTTC. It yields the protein CASSLGESEDEQYF.

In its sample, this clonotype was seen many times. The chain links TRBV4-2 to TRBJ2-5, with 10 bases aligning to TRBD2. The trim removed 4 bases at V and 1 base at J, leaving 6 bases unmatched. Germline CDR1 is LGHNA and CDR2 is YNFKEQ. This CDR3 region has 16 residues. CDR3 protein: CASSPRTSGVQETQYF. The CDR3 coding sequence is TGTGCCAGCAGCCCCCGGACTAGCGGAGTCCAAGAGACCCAGTACTTC.

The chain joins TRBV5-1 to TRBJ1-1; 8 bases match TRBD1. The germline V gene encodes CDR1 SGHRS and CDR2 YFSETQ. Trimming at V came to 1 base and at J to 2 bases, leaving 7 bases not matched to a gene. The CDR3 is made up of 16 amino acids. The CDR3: CASSLRQGATNTEAFF. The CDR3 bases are TGCGCCAGCAGCTTGAGGCAGGGGGCTACCAACACTGAAGCTTTCTTT.

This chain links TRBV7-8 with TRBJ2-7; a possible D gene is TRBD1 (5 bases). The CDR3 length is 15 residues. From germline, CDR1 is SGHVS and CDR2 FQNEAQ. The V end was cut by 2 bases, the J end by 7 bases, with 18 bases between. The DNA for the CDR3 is TGTGCCAGCAGCTTAAGGGAAGGGGTCAGGGTTGAGCAGTACTTC. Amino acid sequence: CASSLREGVRVEQYF.

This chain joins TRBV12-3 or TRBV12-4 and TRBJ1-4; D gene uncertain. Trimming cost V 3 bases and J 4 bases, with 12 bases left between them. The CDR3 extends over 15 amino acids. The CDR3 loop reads CASSFQSDVNEKLFF. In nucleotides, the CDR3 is TGTGCCAGCAGTTTTCAGTCAGACGTTAATGAAAAACTGTTTTTT.

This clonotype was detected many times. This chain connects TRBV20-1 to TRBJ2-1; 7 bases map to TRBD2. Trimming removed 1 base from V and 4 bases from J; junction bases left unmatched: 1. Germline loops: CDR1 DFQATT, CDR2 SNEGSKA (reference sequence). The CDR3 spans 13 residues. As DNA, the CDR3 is TGCAGTGCTAGAGTGCGGGAGTACAATGAGCAGTTCTTC. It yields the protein CSARVREYNEQFF.

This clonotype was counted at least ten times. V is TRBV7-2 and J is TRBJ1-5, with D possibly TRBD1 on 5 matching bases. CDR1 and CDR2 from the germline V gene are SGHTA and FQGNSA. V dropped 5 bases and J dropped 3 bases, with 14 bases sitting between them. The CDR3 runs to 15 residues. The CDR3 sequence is CASSQAGVANQPQHF. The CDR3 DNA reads TGTGCCAGCAGCCAAGCGGGGGTGGCCAATCAGCCCCAGCATTTT.

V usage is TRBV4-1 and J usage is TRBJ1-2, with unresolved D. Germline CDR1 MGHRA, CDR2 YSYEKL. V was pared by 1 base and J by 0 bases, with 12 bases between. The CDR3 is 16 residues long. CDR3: CASSQVGVSANYGYTF. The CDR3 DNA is TGCGCCAGCAGCCAAGTGGGAGTTTCAGCTAACTATGGCTACACCTTC.

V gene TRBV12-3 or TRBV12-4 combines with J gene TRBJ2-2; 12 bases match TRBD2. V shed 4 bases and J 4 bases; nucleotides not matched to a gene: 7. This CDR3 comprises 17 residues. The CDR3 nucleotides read TGTGCCAGCAGTTCCCCTAGCGGGAGGGCCGCCACCGGGGAGCTGTTTTTT. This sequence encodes CASSSPSGRAATGELFF.

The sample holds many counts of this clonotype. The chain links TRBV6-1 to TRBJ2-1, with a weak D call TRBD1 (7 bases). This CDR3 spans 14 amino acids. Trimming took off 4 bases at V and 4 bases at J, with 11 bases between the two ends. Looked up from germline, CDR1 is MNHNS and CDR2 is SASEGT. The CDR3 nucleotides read TGTGCCAGCAGTGGGGCAGGGGGGTACAATGAGCAGTTCTTC. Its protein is CASSGAGGYNEQFF.